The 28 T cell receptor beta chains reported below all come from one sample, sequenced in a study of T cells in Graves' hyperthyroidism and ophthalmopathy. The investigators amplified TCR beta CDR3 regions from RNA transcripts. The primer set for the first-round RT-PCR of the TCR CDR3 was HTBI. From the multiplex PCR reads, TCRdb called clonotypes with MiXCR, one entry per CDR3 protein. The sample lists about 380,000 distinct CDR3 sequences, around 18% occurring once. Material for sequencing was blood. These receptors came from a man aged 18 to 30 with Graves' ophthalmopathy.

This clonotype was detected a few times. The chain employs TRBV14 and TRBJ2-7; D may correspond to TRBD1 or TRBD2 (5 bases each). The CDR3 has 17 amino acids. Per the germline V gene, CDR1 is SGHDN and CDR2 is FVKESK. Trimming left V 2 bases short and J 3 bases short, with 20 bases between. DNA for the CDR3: TGTGCCAGCAGCCAACGCGCCCAGCCGGGACCCCTCTACGAGCAGTACTTC. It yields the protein CASSQRAQPGPLYEQYF.

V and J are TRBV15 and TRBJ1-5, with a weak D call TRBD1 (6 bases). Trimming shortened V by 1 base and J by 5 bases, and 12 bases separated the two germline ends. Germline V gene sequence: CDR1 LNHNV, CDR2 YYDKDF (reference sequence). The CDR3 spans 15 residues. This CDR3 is CATSRAGQPDQPQHF. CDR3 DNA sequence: TGTGCCACCAGCAGAGCCGGACAGCCGGATCAGCCCCAGCATTTT.

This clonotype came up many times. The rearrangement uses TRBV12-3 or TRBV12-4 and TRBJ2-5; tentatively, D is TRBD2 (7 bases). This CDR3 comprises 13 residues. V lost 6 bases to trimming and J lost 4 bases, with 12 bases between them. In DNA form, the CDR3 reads TGTGCCAGCAGGGCGGGGGCGGGAGAGACCCAGTACTTC. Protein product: CASRAGAGETQYF.

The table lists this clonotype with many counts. This chain's CDR3 is CASRGGAHTANYGYTF. Written as DNA, the CDR3 is TGTGCCAGCAGAGGCGGAGCACATACGGCTAACTATGGCTACACCTTC. This chain links TRBV6-1 with TRBJ1-2; D gene uncertain. Trimming pared 6 bases from V and 0 bases from J, leaving 17 bases between. The length of the CDR3 is 16 residues. In germline, CDR1 is MNHNS, CDR2 SASEGT.

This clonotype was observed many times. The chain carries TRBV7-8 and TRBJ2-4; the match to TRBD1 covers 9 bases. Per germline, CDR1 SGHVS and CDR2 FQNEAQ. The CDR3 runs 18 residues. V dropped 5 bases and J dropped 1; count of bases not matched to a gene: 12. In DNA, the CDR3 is TGTGCCAGCAGCAATCCCGGGACAGGGCGGGGGGCCAAAAACATTCAGTACTTC. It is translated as CASSNPGTGRGAKNIQYF.

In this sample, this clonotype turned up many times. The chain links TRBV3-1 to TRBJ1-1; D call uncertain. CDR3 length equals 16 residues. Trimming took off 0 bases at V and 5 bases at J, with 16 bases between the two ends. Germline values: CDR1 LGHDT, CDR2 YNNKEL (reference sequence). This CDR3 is CASSQDSSDGFTEAFF. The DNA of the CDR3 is TGTGCCAGCAGCCAAGATTCGTCAGATGGTTTTACTGAAGCTTTCTTT.

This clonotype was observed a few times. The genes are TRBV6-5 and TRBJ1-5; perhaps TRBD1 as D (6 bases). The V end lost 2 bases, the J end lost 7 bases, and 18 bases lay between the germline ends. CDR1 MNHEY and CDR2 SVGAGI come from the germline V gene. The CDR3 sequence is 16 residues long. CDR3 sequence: CASSYDEGGPGQPQHF. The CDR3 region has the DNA TGTGCCAGCAGTTACGATGAAGGGGGGCCCGGCCAGCCCCAGCATTTT.

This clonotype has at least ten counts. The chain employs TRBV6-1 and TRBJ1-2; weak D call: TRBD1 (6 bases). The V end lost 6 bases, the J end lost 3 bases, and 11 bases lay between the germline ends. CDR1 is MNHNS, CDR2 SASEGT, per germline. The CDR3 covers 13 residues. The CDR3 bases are TGTGCCAGCAGGAGGACAGAAGACTATGGCTACACCTTC. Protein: CASRRTEDYGYTF.

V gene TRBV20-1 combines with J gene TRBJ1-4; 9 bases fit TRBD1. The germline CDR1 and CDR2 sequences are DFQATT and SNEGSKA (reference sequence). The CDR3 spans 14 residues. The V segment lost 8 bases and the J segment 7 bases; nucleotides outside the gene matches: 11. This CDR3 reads CSSTSGTGSEKLFF. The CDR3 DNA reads TGCAGTTCTACCTCCGGGACAGGGAGTGAAAAACTGTTTTTT.

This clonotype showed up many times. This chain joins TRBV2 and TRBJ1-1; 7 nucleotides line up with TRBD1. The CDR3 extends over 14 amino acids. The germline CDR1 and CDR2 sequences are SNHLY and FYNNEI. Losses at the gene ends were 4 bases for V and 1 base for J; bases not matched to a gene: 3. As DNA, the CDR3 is TGTGCCAGCAGTGTAGACAGGGCGAACACTGAAGCTTTCTTT. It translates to CASSVDRANTEAFF.

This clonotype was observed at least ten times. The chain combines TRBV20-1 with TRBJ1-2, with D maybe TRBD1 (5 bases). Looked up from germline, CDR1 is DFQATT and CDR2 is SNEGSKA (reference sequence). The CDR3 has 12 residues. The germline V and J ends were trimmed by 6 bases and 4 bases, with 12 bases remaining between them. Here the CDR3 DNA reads TGCAGTGCCCCAGACAGTCGCTATGGCTACACCTTC. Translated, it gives CSAPDSRYGYTF.

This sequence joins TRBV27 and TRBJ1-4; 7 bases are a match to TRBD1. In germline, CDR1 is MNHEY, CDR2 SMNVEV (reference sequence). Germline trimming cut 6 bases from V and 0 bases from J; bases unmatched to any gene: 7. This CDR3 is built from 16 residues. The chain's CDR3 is CASSQGQRATNEKLFF. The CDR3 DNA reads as TGTGCCAGCAGCCAGGGACAGAGAGCAACTAATGAAAAACTGTTTTTT.

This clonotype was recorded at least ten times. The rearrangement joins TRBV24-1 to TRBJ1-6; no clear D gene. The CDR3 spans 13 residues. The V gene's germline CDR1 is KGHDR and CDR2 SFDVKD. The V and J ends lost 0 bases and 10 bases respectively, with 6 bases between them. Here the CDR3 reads CATSDLSGSPLHF. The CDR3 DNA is TGTGCCACCAGTGATTTGAGCGGCTCACCCCTCCACTTT.

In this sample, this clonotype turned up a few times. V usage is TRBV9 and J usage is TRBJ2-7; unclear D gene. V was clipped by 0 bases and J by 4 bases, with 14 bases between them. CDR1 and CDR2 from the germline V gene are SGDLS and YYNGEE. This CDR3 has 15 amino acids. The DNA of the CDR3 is TGTGCCAGCAGCGTAGCTAGTAATCCCGAGTACGAGCAGTACTTC. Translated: CASSVASNPEYEQYF.

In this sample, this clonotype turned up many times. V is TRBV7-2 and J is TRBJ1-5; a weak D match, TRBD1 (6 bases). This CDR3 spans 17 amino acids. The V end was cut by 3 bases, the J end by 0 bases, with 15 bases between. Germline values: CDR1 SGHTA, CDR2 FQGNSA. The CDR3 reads CASSFFGTPNSNQPQHF. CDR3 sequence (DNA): TGTGCCAGCAGCTTTTTCGGGACACCTAATAGCAATCAGCCCCAGCATTTT.

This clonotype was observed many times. The CDR3 nucleotides are TGTGCCAGCAGGACTAGCGGGGGGCAAGAGACCCAGTACTTC. Amino acids: CASRTSGGQETQYF. The chain uses TRBV12-3 or TRBV12-4 and TRBJ2-5, with 13 bases lining up with TRBD2. Losses at the gene ends were 6 bases for V and 2 bases for J; bases not matched to a gene: 0. The CDR3 runs to 14 residues.

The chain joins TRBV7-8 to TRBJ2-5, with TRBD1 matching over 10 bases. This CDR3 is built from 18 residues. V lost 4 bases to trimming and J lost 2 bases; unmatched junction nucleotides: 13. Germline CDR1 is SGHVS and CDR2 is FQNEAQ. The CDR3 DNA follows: TGTGCCAGCAGCTACCGGGACAGGGGACCGCCAAAACAAGAGACCCAGTACTTC. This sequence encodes CASSYRDRGPPKQETQYF.

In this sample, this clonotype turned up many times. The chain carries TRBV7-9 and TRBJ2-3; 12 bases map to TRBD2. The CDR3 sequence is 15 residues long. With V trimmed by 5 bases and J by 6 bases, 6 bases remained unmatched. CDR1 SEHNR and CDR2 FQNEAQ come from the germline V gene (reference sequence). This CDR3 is CASSLLAGGPDTQYF. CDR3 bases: TGTGCCAGCAGCCTCCTAGCGGGGGGGCCCGATACGCAGTATTTT.

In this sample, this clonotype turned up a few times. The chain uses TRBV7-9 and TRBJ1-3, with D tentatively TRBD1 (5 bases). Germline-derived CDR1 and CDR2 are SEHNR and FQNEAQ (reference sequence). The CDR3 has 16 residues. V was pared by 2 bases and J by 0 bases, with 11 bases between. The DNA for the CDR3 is TGTGCCAGCAGCTTATTTGCAGGGAACTCTGGAAACACCATATATTTT. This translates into CASSLFAGNSGNTIYF.

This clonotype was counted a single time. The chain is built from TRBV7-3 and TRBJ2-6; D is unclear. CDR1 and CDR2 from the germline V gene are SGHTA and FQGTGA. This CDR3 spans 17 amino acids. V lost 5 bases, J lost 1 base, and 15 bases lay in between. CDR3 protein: CASSPPGRGSGANVLTF. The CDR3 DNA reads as TGTGCCAGCAGCCCCCCTGGACGTGGATCTGGGGCCAACGTCCTGACTTTC.

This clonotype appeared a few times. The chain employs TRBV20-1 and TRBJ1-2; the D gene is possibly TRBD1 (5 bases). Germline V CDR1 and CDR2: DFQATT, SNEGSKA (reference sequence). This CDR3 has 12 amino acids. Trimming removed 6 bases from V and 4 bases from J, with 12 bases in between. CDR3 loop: CSARRGVYGYTF. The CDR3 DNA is TGCAGTGCCCGTCGAGGGGTCTATGGCTACACCTTC.

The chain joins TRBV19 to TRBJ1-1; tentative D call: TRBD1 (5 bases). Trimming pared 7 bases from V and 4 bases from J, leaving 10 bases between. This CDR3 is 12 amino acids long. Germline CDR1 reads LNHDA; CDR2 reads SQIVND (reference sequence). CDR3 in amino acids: CASTIGGTEAFF. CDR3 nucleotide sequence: TGTGCCAGTACCATCGGGGGCACTGAAGCTTTCTTT.

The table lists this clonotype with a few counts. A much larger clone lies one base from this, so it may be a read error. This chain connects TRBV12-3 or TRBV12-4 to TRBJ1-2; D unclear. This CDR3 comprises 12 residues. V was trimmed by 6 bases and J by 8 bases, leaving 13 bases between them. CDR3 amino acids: CASSPGRSGYTF. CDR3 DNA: TGTGCCAGCAGCCCAGGCAGGTCCGGCTACACCTTC.

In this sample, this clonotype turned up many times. CDR3 DNA: TGCAGTGCTAGCGGCGCCCACAATGAGCAGTTCTTC. This sequence encodes CSASGAHNEQFF. The rearrangement joins TRBV20-1 to TRBJ2-1; D gene unclear. CDR3 length: 12 residues. Germline CDR1 is DFQATT and CDR2 is SNEGSKA (reference sequence). Trimming left V 3 bases short and J 5 bases short, with 8 bases between.

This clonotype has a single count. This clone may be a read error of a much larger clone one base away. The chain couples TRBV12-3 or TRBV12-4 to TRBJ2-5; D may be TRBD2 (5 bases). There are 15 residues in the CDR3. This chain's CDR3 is CTSGTETGPQETQYF. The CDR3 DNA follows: TGTACCAGCGGAACTGAGACGGGCCCTCAAGAGACCCAGTACTTC.

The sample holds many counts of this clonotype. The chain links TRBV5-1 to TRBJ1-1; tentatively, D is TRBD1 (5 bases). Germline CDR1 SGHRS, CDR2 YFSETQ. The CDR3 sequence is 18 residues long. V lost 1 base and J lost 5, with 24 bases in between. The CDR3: CASSLRAPMRGGETEAFF. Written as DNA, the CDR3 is TGCGCCAGCAGCTTGCGAGCACCGATGAGGGGCGGGGAGACTGAAGCTTTCTTT.

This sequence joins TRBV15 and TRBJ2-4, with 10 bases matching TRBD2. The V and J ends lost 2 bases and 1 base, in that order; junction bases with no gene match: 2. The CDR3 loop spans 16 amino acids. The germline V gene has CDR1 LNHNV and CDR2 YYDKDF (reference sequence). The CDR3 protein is CATSRSGGAAKNIQYF. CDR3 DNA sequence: TGTGCCACCAGCAGAAGCGGGGGGGCGGCCAAAAACATTCAGTACTTC. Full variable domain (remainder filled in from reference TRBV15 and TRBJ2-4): DAMVIQNPRYQVTQFGKPVTLSCSQTLNHNVMYWYQQKSSQAPKLLFHYYDKDFNNEADTPDNFQSRRPNTSFCFLDIRSPGLGDTAMYLCATSRSGGAAKNIQYFGAGTRLSVL.

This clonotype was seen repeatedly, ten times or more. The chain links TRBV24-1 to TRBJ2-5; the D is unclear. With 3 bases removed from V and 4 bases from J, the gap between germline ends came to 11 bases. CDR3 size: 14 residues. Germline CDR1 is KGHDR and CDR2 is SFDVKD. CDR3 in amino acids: CATSDTPAPETQYF. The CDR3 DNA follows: TGTGCCACCAGTGATACCCCGGCCCCAGAGACCCAGTACTTC.